The 17 T cell receptor beta chains in this list originate from one sample, sequenced in a study of neurological immune-mediated disorders. TCRdb fed the 5' RACE reads into MiXCR, producing one record per CDR3 protein. In the table there are more than 35,000 distinct CDR3 sequences, about 6.3% of which are singletons. The sample was CD4+ T cells from blood. The receptors were sampled from a woman in her thirties or forties in good health.

This clonotype has ten or more counts. The V and J genes are TRBV5-1 and TRBJ2-3; tentatively, D is TRBD1 (5 bases). Germline CDR1 and CDR2: SGHRS and YFSETQ. This CDR3 comprises 14 residues. Trimming cost V 4 bases and J 5 bases, with 14 bases left between them. The CDR3 DNA sequence: TGCGCCAGCAGCCCAACAGGTGGCGGAGATACGCAGTATTTT. Protein: CASSPTGGGDTQYF.

This clonotype was counted many times. The genes are TRBV9 and TRBJ1-1; possibly TRBD1 for D (6 bases). Looked up from germline, CDR1 is SGDLS and CDR2 is YYNGEE. This CDR3 contains 14 residues. Trimming cost V 1 base and J 7 bases, with 14 bases left between them. This CDR3 is CASSVKGGESEAFF. The CDR3 DNA sequence: TGTGCCAGCAGCGTAAAGGGGGGTGAAAGTGAAGCTTTCTTT.

This clonotype was counted many times. This sequence joins TRBV27 and TRBJ2-7; D gene uncertain. Germline loops: CDR1 MNHEY, CDR2 SMNVEV (reference sequence). The CDR3 has 16 amino acids. The V gene lost 3 bases and the J gene lost 3 bases, with 18 bases spanning the gap. The chain's CDR3 is CASSFIVSAPHYEQYF. The CDR3 region has the DNA TGTGCCAGCAGTTTTATCGTGTCGGCCCCCCACTACGAGCAGTACTTC.

Many counts were recorded for this clonotype. The V gene is TRBV7-3, the J gene TRBJ2-6; no firm D call. The V end was cut by 3 bases, the J end by 1 base, with 4 bases between. The CDR3 contains 14 residues. Germline CDR1 is SGHTA and CDR2 is FQGTGA. CDR3 loop: CASSFDSGANVLTF. CDR3 nucleotides: TGTGCCAGCAGCTTCGATTCTGGGGCCAACGTCCTGACTTTC.

There are many counts of this clonotype. The V call is TRBV5-1, the J call TRBJ2-1; TRBD1 agrees at 8 bases. CDR3 size: 15 residues. J gave up 2 bases and V 4 bases, and 5 bases lay outside the gene matches. The germline V gene encodes CDR1 SGHRS and CDR2 YFSETQ. The CDR3 DNA sequence: TGCGCCAGCAGCACGGGGACAGGCGCCTACAATGAGCAGTTCTTC. Amino acids: CASSTGTGAYNEQFF.

This clonotype was observed at least ten times. The chain recombines TRBV10-3 with TRBJ2-7; 7 bases align to TRBD2. CDR3 length: 16 residues. V was clipped by 4 bases and J by 0 bases; unmatched bases: 9. Germline CDR1 reads ENHRY; CDR2 reads SYGVKD. The CDR3 nucleotides read TGTGCCATCAGTGGGGAGGCGGGAGTCCCCTCCTACGAGCAGTACTTC. Protein sequence: CAISGEAGVPSYEQYF.

This clonotype was seen ten or more times. The chain carries TRBV4-2 and TRBJ2-3, with 8 bases identical to TRBD1. CDR3 length: 17 amino acids. V was clipped by 0 bases and J by 2 bases; unmatched bases: 7. Germline assignment: CDR1 LGHNA and CDR2 YNFKEQ. CDR3: CASSQDRGTGYTDTQYF. The DNA of the CDR3 is TGTGCCAGCAGCCAAGATCGAGGGACAGGATACACAGATACGCAGTATTTT.

This clonotype was counted many times. This rearrangement joins TRBV2 to TRBJ2-1; D is unresolved. The CDR3 is made up of 14 amino acids. V shed 3 bases and J shed 8 bases, with 14 bases lying between them. Germline values: CDR1 SNHLY, CDR2 FYNNEI. The CDR3 DNA sequence: TGTGCCAGCAGTGAGTTAGGGTCCCCCGATGAGCAGTTCTTC. This gives the protein CASSELGSPDEQFF.

This clonotype has ten or more counts. The gene calls are TRBV5-1 and TRBJ2-1; 10 bases line up with TRBD2. The CDR3 totals 16 residues. J was trimmed by 8 bases and V by 4 bases; bases with no gene match: 12. The germline gives CDR1 SGHRS, CDR2 YFSETQ. For the CDR3, the DNA is TGCGCCAGCAGCAGGGAAGGAGCGGGAGGGTCCGATGAGCAGTTCTTC. It is translated as CASSREGAGGSDEQFF.

The sample holds many counts of this clonotype. This sequence joins TRBV12-3 or TRBV12-4 and TRBJ2-1; 9 bases agree with TRBD1. V shed 5 bases and J 8 bases; nucleotides not matched to a gene: 10. This CDR3 is built from 15 residues. The CDR3 here is CASSPGDRVGDEQFF. The CDR3 DNA is TGTGCCAGCAGTCCCGGGGACAGGGTGGGCGATGAGCAGTTCTTC.

This clonotype was seen ten or more times. The rearrangement joins TRBV5-1 to TRBJ2-5, with D uncertain. Germline CDR1 SGHRS, CDR2 YFSETQ. The V gene lost 5 bases and the J gene lost 5 bases, with 19 bases spanning the gap. CDR3 length: 15 amino acids. The CDR3 DNA reads as TGCGCCAGCAGACTGAACTCAGGCCAAGGGGAGACCCAGTACTTC. Amino acids: CASRLNSGQGETQYF.

In its sample, this clonotype was seen many times. V usage is TRBV6-6 and J usage is TRBJ1-4, with 7 bases identical to TRBD1. The CDR3 runs to 15 residues. Germline V CDR1 and CDR2: MNHNY, SVGAGI (reference sequence). V was pared by 6 bases and J by 4 bases, with 8 bases of the junction left unmatched. The CDR3 DNA follows: TGTGCCAGCAGGTGGACAGGACAGAATAATGAAAAACTGTTTTTT. Translation: CASRWTGQNNEKLFF.

In this sample, this clonotype turned up many times. This chain joins TRBV19 and TRBJ2-5; tentatively, D is TRBD2 (5 bases). The CDR3 is 12 residues long. Trimming cost V 6 bases and J 5 bases, with 10 bases left between them. Germline V gene data show CDR1 as LNHDA and CDR2 as SQIVND (reference sequence). The CDR3 protein is CASRLSGETQYF. In DNA, the CDR3 is TGTGCCAGTAGACTCAGCGGCGAGACCCAGTACTTC.

This clonotype was counted many times. The CDR3 coding sequence is TGTGCCAGCAGCCCCGGGACTTCTGACGGGACCCAGTACTTC. Translated, it gives CASSPGTSDGTQYF. The chain uses TRBV3-1 and TRBJ2-5, with D tentatively TRBD2 (6 bases). Per the germline V gene, CDR1 is LGHDT and CDR2 is YNNKEL (reference sequence). The CDR3 is made up of 14 amino acids. Trimming stripped 4 bases from V and 7 bases from J, with 16 bases between.

This clonotype was seen repeatedly, ten times or more. The rearrangement uses TRBV20-1 and TRBJ1-6; TRBD1 aligns across 9 bases. The J segment lost 8 bases and the V segment lost 3 bases, leaving 8 bases of the junction unmatched. The CDR3 consists of 15 residues. The germline V gene has CDR1 DFQATT and CDR2 SNEGSKA (reference sequence). CDR3 sequence: CSASKGDRADSPLHF. CDR3 DNA sequence: TGCAGTGCTAGCAAAGGGGACAGGGCAGATTCACCCCTCCACTTT.

The V call is TRBV27, the J call TRBJ2-2, with TRBD1 identical over 8 bases. V was pared by 5 bases and J by 5 bases, with 10 bases of the junction left unmatched. CDR1 MNHEY and CDR2 SMNVEV come from the germline V gene (reference sequence). This CDR3 spans 16 amino acids. The CDR3 loop reads CASSRSQGALTGELFF. DNA for the CDR3: TGTGCCAGCAGTAGATCGCAGGGGGCGCTGACCGGGGAGCTGTTTTTT.

This clonotype was observed many times. V is TRBV5-1 and J is TRBJ2-7, with TRBD2 matching 10 bases. Germline trimming cut 6 bases from V and 4 bases from J; bases unmatched to any gene: 4. Looked up from germline, CDR1 is SGHRS and CDR2 is YFSETQ. The CDR3 spans 13 residues. The CDR3 DNA follows: TGCGCCAGCATGGCTAGCGGGAGTTACGAGCAGTACTTC. Amino acids: CASMASGSYEQYF.